Detailed here is one T cell receptor (beta chain). Here immunoSEQ multiplex PCR was the method, and the copy in TCRdb shows in-frame clones only, minus some. This table has some 110,000 clones, approximately 81% appearing once. This entry belongs to a study of blood T cell repertoires in COVID-19. The CDR3 is made up of 11 amino acids. Trimming removed 6 bases from V and 7 bases from J, with 6 bases in between. In germline, CDR1 is MDHEN, CDR2 SYDVKM. The specimen sequenced was peripheral blood. This receptor was identified in a middle-aged man with acute or convalescent COVID-19. This rearrangement joins TRBV28 to TRBJ1-4, with D possibly TRBD1 on 5 matching bases. CDR3: CASSGGEKLFF. The CDR3 nucleotides are TGTGCCAGCAGCGGGGGTGAAAAACTGTTTTTT. Based on the CDR3 plus reference TRBV28 and TRBJ1-4, the full variable domain is DVKVTQSSRYLVKRTGEKVFLECVQDMDHENMFWYRQDPGLGLRLIYFSYDVKMKEKGDIPEGYSVSREKKERFSLILESASTNQTSMYLCASSGGEKLFFGSGTQLSVL.